The T cell receptor beta chain under discussion was sequenced for a study of shared clonotypes between healthy human individuals. Study-wide points: Clonotypes shared by all four donors outscored non-shared clonotypes in generation probability. Estimated richness values were generally larger in naive subsets than in memory subsets.

On sorted subsets, replicate PCRs used approximately 200 ng DNA, or tens of thousands of T cell genomes. Libraries were prepared by immunoSEQ multiplex PCR; TCRdb keeps only in-frame clonotypes and omits some of them. The sample consists of approximately 530,000 clones, about 96% of them appearing once. Comments on this clone: Its antigen is currently unknown.

This CDR3 has 14 residues. V gave up 3 bases and J gave up 10 bases, with 15 bases separating them. The germline gives CDR1 MDHEN, CDR2 SYDVKM. The sample was naive CD4+ T cells sorted from blood. Noted subset: CD45RA+ positively selected. This receptor was obtained from a woman in her twenties or thirties in good health. This chain links TRBV28 with TRBJ1-4; D remains unclear. The CDR3 region is CASSFGPRTGKLFF. Written as DNA, the CDR3 is TGTGCCAGCAGTTTTGGTCCACGGACCGGAAAACTGTTTTTT.